A selection of T cell receptor beta chains follows, all from one sample in a study of blood T cell repertoires in COVID-19. Assay used: immunoSEQ multiplex PCR; TCRdb lists only in-frame clones, some missing. Altogether about 130,000 clones are present, over 60% being singletons, with the ten largest covering under 2.5%. The material sequenced was peripheral blood. These receptors were collected from an older woman with acute or convalescent COVID-19. The conserved cysteine and the conserved F or W are not part of the CDR3 here. A D gene is named only where the DNA matches it firmly.

j_call,d_call,v_call,cdr3_aa
TRBJ2-2,TRBD1,TRBV7-2,ASSFLRDRGYTGELF
TRBJ1-1,NA,TRBV5-1,ASSLFLQGWNTEAF
TRBJ2-7,TRBD2,TRBV11-2,ASRPGLAFYEQY
TRBJ1-1,NA,TRBV19,ASSISALNTEAF
TRBJ2-5,NA,TRBV5-1,ASSTTGSRETQY
TRBJ1-5,NA,TRBV6-5,ASRWGLDQPQH
TRBJ1-6,NA,TRBV28,ASSLGDTYNSPLH
TRBJ1-2,TRBD1,TRBV6-2/TRBV6-3,ASSYSRGLGYGYT
TRBJ2-2,TRBD2,TRBV7-8,AQREPTGELF
TRBJ2-3,TRBD1,TRBV30,AWSSRTGEPADTQY
TRBJ1-1,TRBD1,TRBV5-8,ASSLRTPGQGLAF
TRBJ1-2,NA,TRBV27,ASRQGIFYGYT
TRBJ2-5,NA,TRBV12-2,ASRLVRQGLETQY
TRBJ2-7,TRBD2,TRBV7-9,ASSLDSPAGEQY
TRBJ1-4,NA,TRBV3-1/TRBV3-2,ASSPETEIMRKLF
TRBJ2-7,NA,TRBV27,ASSLASGYEQY
TRBJ2-3,NA,TRBV7-7,ASSPDRTDTQY